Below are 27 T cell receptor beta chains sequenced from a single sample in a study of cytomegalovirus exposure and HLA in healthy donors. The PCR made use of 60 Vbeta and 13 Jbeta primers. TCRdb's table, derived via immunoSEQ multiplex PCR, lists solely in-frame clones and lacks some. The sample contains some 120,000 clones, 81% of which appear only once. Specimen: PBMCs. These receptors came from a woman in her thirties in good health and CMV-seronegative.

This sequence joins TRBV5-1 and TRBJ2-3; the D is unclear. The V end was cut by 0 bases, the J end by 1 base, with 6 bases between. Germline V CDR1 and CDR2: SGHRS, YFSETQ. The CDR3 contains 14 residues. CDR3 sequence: CASSLGSGTDTQYF. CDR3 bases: TGCGCCAGCAGCTTGGGGTCAGGCACAGATACGCAGTATTTT.

The CDR3 spells CASSLVGSGYTF. The CDR3 DNA reads TGTGCCAGCAGTTTGGTAGGGAGCGGCTACACCTTC. The chain uses TRBV28 and TRBJ1-2; D not certain. Looked up from germline, CDR1 is MDHEN and CDR2 is SYDVKM. The CDR3 consists of 12 residues. V dropped 3 bases and J dropped 8 bases, with 10 bases sitting between them.

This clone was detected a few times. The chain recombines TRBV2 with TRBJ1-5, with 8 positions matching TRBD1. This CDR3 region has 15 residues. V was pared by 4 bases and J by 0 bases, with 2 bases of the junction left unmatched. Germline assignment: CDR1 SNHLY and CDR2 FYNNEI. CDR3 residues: CASSVQGDSNQPQHF. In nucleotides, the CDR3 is TGTGCCAGCAGTGTACAGGGGGATAGCAATCAGCCCCAGCATTTT.

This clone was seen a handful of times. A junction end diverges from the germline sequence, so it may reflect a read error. The CDR3 DNA follows: TGTGCCAGCAGTGACTCACTAGCGGGGAACACCGGGGAGCTGTTTTTT. It yields the protein CASSDSLAGNTGELFF. The chain couples TRBV6-6 to TRBJ2-2; 9 bases align to TRBD2. The CDR3 is made up of 16 amino acids. CDR1 MNHNY and CDR2 SVGAGI come from the germline V gene (reference sequence).

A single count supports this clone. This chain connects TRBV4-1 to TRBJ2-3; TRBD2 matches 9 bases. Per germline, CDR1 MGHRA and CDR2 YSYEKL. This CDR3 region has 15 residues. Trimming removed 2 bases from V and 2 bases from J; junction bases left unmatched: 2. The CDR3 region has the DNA TGCGCCAGCAGCCAACTAGCGGGGACCACAGATACGCAGTATTTT. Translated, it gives CASSQLAGTTDTQYF.

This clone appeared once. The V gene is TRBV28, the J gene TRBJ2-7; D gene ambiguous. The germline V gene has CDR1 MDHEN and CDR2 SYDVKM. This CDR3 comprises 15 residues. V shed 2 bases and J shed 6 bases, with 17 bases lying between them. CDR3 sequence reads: CASSLNLPQAREQYF. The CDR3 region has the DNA TGTGCCAGCAGTTTAAATCTACCCCAAGCCCGCGAGCAGTACTTC.

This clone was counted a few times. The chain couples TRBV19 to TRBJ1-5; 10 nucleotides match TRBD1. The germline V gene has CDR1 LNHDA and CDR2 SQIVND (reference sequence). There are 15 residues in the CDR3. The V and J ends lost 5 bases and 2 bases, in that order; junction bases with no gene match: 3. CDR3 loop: CASSETGGRNQPQHF. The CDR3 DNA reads TGTGCCAGTAGTGAGACAGGGGGCCGCAATCAGCCCCAGCATTTT. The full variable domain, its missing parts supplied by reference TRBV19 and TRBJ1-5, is DGGITQSPKYLFRKEGQNVTLSCEQNLNHDAMYWYRQDPGQGLRLIYYSQIVNDFQKGDIAEGYSVSREKKESFPLTVTSAQKNPTAFYLCASSETGGRNQPQHFGDGTRLSIL.

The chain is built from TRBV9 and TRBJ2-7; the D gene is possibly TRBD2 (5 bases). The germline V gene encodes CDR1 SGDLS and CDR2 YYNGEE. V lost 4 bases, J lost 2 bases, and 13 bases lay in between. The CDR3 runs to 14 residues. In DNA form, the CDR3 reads TGTGCCAGCAGCATCAGCGGATACGCCTACGAGCAGTACTTC. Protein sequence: CASSISGYAYEQYF.

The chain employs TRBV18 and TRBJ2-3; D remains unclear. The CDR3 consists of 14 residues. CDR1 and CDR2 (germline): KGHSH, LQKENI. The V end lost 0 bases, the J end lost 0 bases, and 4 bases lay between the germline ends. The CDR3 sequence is CASSPPGSTDTQYF. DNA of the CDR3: TGTGCCAGCTCACCACCCGGGAGCACAGATACGCAGTATTTT.

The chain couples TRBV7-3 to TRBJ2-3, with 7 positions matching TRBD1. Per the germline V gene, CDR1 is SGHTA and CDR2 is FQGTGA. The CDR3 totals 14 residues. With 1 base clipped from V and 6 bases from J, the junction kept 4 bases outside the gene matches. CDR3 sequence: CASSLNRGADTQYF. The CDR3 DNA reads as TGTGCCAGCAGCTTAAACAGGGGCGCCGATACGCAGTATTTT.

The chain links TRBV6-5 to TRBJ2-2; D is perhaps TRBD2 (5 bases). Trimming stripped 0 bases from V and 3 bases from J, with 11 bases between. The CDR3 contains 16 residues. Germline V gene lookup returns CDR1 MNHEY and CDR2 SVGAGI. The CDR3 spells CASSYSPSRYTGELFF. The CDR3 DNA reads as TGTGCCAGCAGTTACTCCCCTAGCAGATACACCGGGGAGCTGTTTTTT.

The CDR3 region is CASRRLQGQRMNTEAFF. The CDR3 DNA is TGTGCCAGTAGGAGACTTCAGGGGCAAAGAATGAACACTGAAGCTTTCTTT. This sequence joins TRBV19 and TRBJ1-1; D possibly corresponds to TRBD1 (6 bases). V shed 6 bases and J shed 0 bases, with 20 bases lying between them. In germline, CDR1 is LNHDA, CDR2 SQIVND (reference sequence). The CDR3 is made up of 17 amino acids.

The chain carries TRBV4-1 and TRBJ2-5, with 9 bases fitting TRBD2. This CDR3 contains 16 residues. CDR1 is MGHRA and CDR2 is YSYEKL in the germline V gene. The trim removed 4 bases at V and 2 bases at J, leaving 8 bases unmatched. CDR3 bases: TGCGCCAGCAGCCGAGTAGCGGGAGCGCGACAAGAGACCCAGTACTTC. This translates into CASSRVAGARQETQYF.

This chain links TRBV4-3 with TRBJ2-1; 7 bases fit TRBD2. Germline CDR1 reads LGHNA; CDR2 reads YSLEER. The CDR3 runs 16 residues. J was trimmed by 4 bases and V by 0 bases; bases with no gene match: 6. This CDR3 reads CASSQDWGEGYNEQFF. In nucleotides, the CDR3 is TGCGCCAGCAGCCAAGATTGGGGGGAGGGGTACAATGAGCAGTTCTTC.

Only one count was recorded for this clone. In nucleotides, the CDR3 is TGTGCCACCAGCAGGACAGGGGGCCAAGAGACCCAGTACTTC. Amino acids: CATSRTGGQETQYF. This rearrangement joins TRBV15 to TRBJ2-5, with 9 bases aligning to TRBD1. Germline lookup yields CDR1 LNHNV and CDR2 YYDKDF (reference sequence). The CDR3 loop spans 14 amino acids. With V trimmed by 3 bases and J by 1 base, 0 bases remained unmatched.

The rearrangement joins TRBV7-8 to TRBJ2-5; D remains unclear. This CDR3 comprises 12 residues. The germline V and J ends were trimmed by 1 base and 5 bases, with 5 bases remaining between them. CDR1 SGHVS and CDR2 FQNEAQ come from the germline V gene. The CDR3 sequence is CASSLGIETQYF. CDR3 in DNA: TGTGCCAGCAGCTTAGGTATCGAGACCCAGTACTTC.

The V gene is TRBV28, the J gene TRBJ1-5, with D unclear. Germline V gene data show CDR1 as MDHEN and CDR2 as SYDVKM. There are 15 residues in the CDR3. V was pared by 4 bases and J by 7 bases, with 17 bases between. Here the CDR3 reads CASSSQQNLMQPQHF. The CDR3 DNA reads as TGTGCCAGCAGTTCGCAACAGAATTTGATGCAGCCCCAGCATTTT.

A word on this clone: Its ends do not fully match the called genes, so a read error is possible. CDR3 protein: CASSEAPGGQSTGAFF. The CDR3 DNA follows: TGTGCCAGCAGTGAAGCTCCAGGGGGTCAAAGCACTGGAGCTTTCTTT. This sequence joins TRBV2 and TRBJ1-1; 7 nucleotides match TRBD1. Germline CDR1 SNHLY, CDR2 FYNNEI. The CDR3 length is 16 residues. The full variable domain, rest sourced from reference TRBV2 and TRBJ1-1, is EPEVTQTPSHQVTQMGQEVILRCVPISNHLYFYWYRQILGQKVEFLVSFYNNEISEKSEIFDDQFSVERPDGSNFTLKIRSTKLEDSAMYFCASSEAPGGQSTGAFFGQGTRLTVV.

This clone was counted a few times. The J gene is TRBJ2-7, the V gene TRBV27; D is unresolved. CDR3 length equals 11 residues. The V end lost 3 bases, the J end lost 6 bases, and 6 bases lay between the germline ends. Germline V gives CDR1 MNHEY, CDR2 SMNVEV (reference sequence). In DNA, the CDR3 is TGTGCCAGCAGTTTCCTAGGCGAGCAGTACTTC. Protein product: CASSFLGEQYF.

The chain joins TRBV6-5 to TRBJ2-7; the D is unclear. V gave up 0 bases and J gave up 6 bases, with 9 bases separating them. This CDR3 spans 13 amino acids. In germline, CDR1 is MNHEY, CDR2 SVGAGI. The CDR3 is CASSYSTSGEQYF. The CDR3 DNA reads TGTGCCAGCAGTTACTCGACGTCAGGCGAGCAGTACTTC.

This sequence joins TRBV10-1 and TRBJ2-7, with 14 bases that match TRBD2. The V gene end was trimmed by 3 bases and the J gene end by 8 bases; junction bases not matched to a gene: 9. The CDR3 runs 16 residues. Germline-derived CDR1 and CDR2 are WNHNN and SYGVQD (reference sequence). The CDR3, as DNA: TGCGCCAGCAGTGATCCCCCCGGGACTAGCGGGAGAAAGCAGTACTTC. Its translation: CASSDPPGTSGRKQYF.

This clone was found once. CDR3 sequence (DNA): TGCAGTGCTGGACGGGGGGAGCAGTACTTC. It encodes CSAGRGEQYF. This rearrangement joins TRBV20-1 to TRBJ2-7; tentatively, D is TRBD2 (6 bases). This CDR3 contains 10 residues. The V end was cut by 5 bases, the J end by 7 bases, with 9 bases between. CDR1 and CDR2 from the germline V gene are DFQATT and SNEGSKA (reference sequence).

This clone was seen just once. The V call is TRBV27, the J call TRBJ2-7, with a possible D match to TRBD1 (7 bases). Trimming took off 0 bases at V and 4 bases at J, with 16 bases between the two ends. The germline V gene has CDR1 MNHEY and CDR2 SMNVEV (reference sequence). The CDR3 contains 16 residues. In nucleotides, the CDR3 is TGTGCCAGCAGTTTATCTACGGCAGGGGGGCTATACGAGCAGTACTTC. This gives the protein CASSLSTAGGLYEQYF.

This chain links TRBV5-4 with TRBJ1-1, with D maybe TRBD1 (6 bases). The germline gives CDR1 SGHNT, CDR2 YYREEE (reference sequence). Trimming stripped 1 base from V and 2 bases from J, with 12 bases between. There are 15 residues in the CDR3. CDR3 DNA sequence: TGTGCCAGCAGCTTGAGGGACAAACGAAACACTGAAGCTTTCTTT. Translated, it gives CASSLRDKRNTEAFF.

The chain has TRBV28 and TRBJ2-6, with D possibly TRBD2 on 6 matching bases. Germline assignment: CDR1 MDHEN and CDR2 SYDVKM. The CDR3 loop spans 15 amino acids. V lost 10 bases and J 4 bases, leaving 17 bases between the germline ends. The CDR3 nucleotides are TGTGCCACCGGTCTAGCGTCGGACGGGGCCAACGTCCTGACTTTC. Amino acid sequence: CATGLASDGANVLTF. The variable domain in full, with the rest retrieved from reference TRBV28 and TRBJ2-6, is DVKVTQSSRYLVKRTGEKVFLECVQDMDHENMFWYRQDPGLGLRLIYFSYDVKMKEKGDIPEGYSVSREKKERFSLILESASTNQTSMYLCATGLASDGANVLTFGAGSRLTVL.

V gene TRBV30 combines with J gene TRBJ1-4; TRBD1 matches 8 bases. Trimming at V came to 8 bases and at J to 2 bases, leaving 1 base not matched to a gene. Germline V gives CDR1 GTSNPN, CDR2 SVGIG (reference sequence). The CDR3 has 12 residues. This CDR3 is CAQGATNEKLFF. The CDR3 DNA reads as TGTGCCCAGGGGGCCACTAATGAAAAACTGTTTTTT. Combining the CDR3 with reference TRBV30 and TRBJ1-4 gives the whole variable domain SQTIHQWPATLVQPVGSPLSLECTVEGTSNPNLYWYRQAAGRGLQLLFYSVGIGQISSEVPQNLSASRPQDRQFILSSKKLLLSDSGFYLCAQGATNEKLFFGSGTQLSVL.

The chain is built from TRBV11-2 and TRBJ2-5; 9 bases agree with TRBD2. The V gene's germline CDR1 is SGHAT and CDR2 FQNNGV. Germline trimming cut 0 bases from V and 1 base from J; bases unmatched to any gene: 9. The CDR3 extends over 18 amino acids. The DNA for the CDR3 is TGTGCCAGCAGCTTAGATGTGGGGTTAGCGGGAGTCCAAGAGACCCAGTACTTC. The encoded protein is CASSLDVGLAGVQETQYF.